Below, 26 T cell receptor beta chains from the same sample are listed, as sequenced in a study of control samples from healthy donors and cancer patients. Produced via immunoSEQ multiplex PCR; TCRdb's table is partial and in-frame only. The sample lists 20,000 to 25,000 clones, roughly 84% seen once, with about 30% in the top ten. The sequenced material came from PBMCs. The receptors shown here come from a man between 60 and 70 years old with head and neck cancer.

The chain couples TRBV28 to TRBJ1-2, with TRBD1 matching over 7 bases. The CDR3 is 12 residues long. The junction had 2 bases not matched to a gene; V was cut back by 8 bases and J by 2 bases. Germline V gene sequence: CDR1 MDHEN, CDR2 SYDVKM. Here the CDR3 reads CASGDSNYGYTF. The CDR3 DNA follows: TGTGCCAGCGGGGACAGCAACTATGGCTACACCTTC.

J is TRBJ2-7 and V is TRBV6-5; D is perhaps TRBD2 (5 bases). Germline V CDR1 and CDR2: MNHEY, SVGAGI. The CDR3 is 13 amino acids. With 2 bases removed from V and 5 bases from J, the gap between germline ends came to 10 bases. The CDR3 sequence: CASSYGEINEQYF. The CDR3 bases are TGTGCCAGCAGTTACGGGGAGATCAACGAGCAGTACTTC.

The V call is TRBV19, the J call TRBJ2-5; 10 bases line up with TRBD2. Germline lookup yields CDR1 LNHDA and CDR2 SQIVND (reference sequence). Losses at the gene ends were 5 bases for V and 5 bases for J; bases not matched to a gene: 5. The CDR3 consists of 14 residues. CDR3 in amino acids: CASSPLAGVETQYF. The CDR3 DNA reads as TGTGCCAGTAGTCCCCTAGCGGGGGTGGAGACCCAGTACTTC. The full variable domain, rest sourced from reference TRBV19 and TRBJ2-5, is DGGITQSPKYLFRKEGQNVTLSCEQNLNHDAMYWYRQDPGQGLRLIYYSQIVNDFQKGDIAEGYSVSREKKESFPLTVTSAQKNPTAFYLCASSPLAGVETQYFGPGTRLLVL.

V gene TRBV20-1 combines with J gene TRBJ2-1, with TRBD2 as a possible D gene (5 bases). This CDR3 spans 11 amino acids. V was shortened by 1 base and J by 15 bases, with 13 bases between the two germline ends. Germline V gives CDR1 DFQATT, CDR2 SNEGSKA (reference sequence). The CDR3 DNA reads as TGCAGTGCTAGAGGCAGCGGAGAGGGGTTCTTC. Translated: CSARGSGEGFF.

A single count supports this clone. The rearrangement joins TRBV27 to TRBJ2-3; D is unresolved. The germline V gene has CDR1 MNHEY and CDR2 SMNVEV (reference sequence). Trimming removed 4 bases from V and 1 base from J, with 9 bases in between. The CDR3 runs to 14 residues. CDR3 DNA sequence: TGTGCCAGCAGTTGGAGCGTTGGCACAGATACGCAGTATTTT. Translating gives CASSWSVGTDTQYF.

The CDR3 is CASSMGTVNEKLFF. In DNA, the CDR3 is TGTGCCAGTAGTATGGGGACGGTGAATGAAAAACTGTTTTTT. The chain employs TRBV19 and TRBJ1-4; D is perhaps TRBD1 (5 bases). The CDR3 has 14 amino acids. V was pared by 3 bases and J by 5 bases, with 10 bases between. From germline, CDR1 is LNHDA and CDR2 SQIVND (reference sequence).

The chain couples TRBV4-1 to TRBJ2-7, with D unclear. The CDR3 loop spans 13 amino acids. Trimming took off 0 bases at V and 1 base at J, with 4 bases between the two ends. The germline CDR1 and CDR2 sequences are MGHRA and YSYEKL. The CDR3 reads CASSQDRSYEQYF. CDR3 nucleotides: TGCGCCAGCAGCCAAGACAGGTCCTACGAGCAGTACTTC.

This clone was seen only once. The chain joins TRBV28 to TRBJ1-6; TRBD1 is a possible D gene (5 bases). The length of the CDR3 is 17 residues. V lost 7 bases and J 0 bases, leaving 16 bases between the germline ends. The germline gives CDR1 MDHEN, CDR2 SYDVKM. CDR3 nucleotides: TGTGCCAGCATCACTAGGGACGCAAGCTCCTATAATTCACCCCTCCACTTT. Amino acid sequence: CASITRDASSYNSPLHF.

This chain uses TRBV15 with TRBJ1-6; D is uncertain. This CDR3 comprises 12 residues. The V end was cut by 1 base, the J end by 8 bases, with 3 bases between. Germline CDR1 and CDR2: LNHNV and YYDKDF (reference sequence). The CDR3 reads CATSRVDSPLHF. As DNA, the CDR3 is TGTGCCACCAGCAGAGTTGATTCACCCCTCCACTTT.

This chain links TRBV19 with TRBJ2-1; possible D gene TRBD2, 6 bases. CDR1 is LNHDA and CDR2 is SQIVND in the germline V gene (reference sequence). The CDR3 has 15 amino acids. V lost 1 base and J lost 0, with 7 bases in between. CDR3 loop: CASSIAGSSYNEQFF. For the CDR3, the DNA is TGTGCCAGTAGTATAGCCGGGAGCTCCTACAATGAGCAGTTCTTC.

CDR3: CASSLAGGRFQPQHF. CDR3 nucleotides: TGTGCCAGCAGCTTAGCCGGAGGACGATTTCAGCCCCAGCATTTT. This rearrangement joins TRBV7-8 to TRBJ1-5; D gene ambiguous. The V end was cut by 0 bases, the J end by 6 bases, with 12 bases between. Germline V CDR1 and CDR2: SGHVS, FQNEAQ. This CDR3 has 15 amino acids.

The V call is TRBV6-1, the J call TRBJ1-5; unclear D gene. Trimming stripped 2 bases from V and 4 bases from J, with 15 bases between. Germline lookup yields CDR1 MNHNS and CDR2 SASEGT. The CDR3 has 16 amino acids. CDR3 protein: CASSETGLTTNQPQHF. The CDR3, as DNA: TGTGCCAGCAGTGAAACGGGTCTGACAACTAATCAGCCCCAGCATTTT.

This clone was seen only once. The chain carries TRBV15 and TRBJ2-1; TRBD2 agrees at 7 bases. Looked up from germline, CDR1 is LNHNV and CDR2 is YYDKDF (reference sequence). V lost 0 bases, J lost 7 bases, and 6 bases stayed unmatched. The CDR3 is 15 amino acids. The CDR3 reads CATSRDGVAGNEQFF. DNA for the CDR3: TGTGCCACCAGCAGAGATGGGGTAGCGGGTAATGAGCAGTTCTTC.

There are a few counts of this clone. V and J are TRBV13 and TRBJ2-1, with D possibly TRBD1 on 5 matching bases. Germline values: CDR1 PRHDT, CDR2 FYEKMQ (reference sequence). V lost 5 bases, J lost 0 bases, and 11 bases lay in between. CDR3 size: 15 residues. The CDR3: CASSGATSSYNEQFF. DNA of the CDR3: TGTGCCAGCAGCGGGGCGACCAGCTCCTACAATGAGCAGTTCTTC.

The rearrangement joins TRBV5-1 to TRBJ2-7; 8 bases agree with TRBD1. The CDR3 totals 12 residues. CDR1 and CDR2 (germline): SGHRS, YFSETQ. The ends lost 4 bases at V and 9 bases at J; junction bases unmatched: 6. CDR3 loop: CASSPGQGRQYF. CDR3 in DNA: TGCGCCAGCAGCCCTGGACAGGGACGGCAGTACTTC. Full variable domain (remainder filled in from reference TRBV5-1 and TRBJ2-7): KAGVTQTPRYLIKTRGQQVTLSCSPISGHRSVSWYQQTPGQGLQFLFEYFSETQRNKGNFPGRFSGRQFSNSRSEMNVSTLELGDSALYLCASSPGQGRQYFGPGTRLTVT.

This chain connects TRBV18 to TRBJ2-3, with D uncertain. The CDR3 has 16 residues. V lost 2 bases and J lost 0, with 12 bases in between. Germline loops: CDR1 KGHSH, CDR2 LQKENI. The CDR3: CASSPKWQKSTDTQYF. The CDR3 region has the DNA TGTGCCAGCTCACCAAAATGGCAGAAAAGCACAGATACGCAGTATTTT.

This clone was observed a few times. This rearrangement joins TRBV27 to TRBJ1-1; 11 nucleotides align to TRBD1. CDR1 and CDR2 (germline): MNHEY, SMNVEV (reference sequence). V gave up 3 bases and J gave up 6 bases; unmatched junction bases: 9. This CDR3 contains 16 residues. The CDR3 spells CASSFGQGARGSEAFF. The CDR3, as DNA: TGTGCCAGCAGTTTCGGACAGGGGGCCCGGGGGTCTGAAGCTTTCTTT.

The count of this clone is one. V is TRBV18 and J is TRBJ1-5, with D hard to call. CDR1 is KGHSH, CDR2 LQKENI, per germline. Trimming removed 3 bases from V and 7 bases from J, with 13 bases in between. The length of the CDR3 is 14 residues. CDR3 nucleotides: TGTGCCAGCTCACCGTCGTCGGTGGGACAGCCCCAGCATTTT. It yields the protein CASSPSSVGQPQHF.

This clone was picked up one time. V gene TRBV7-2 combines with J gene TRBJ2-6; maybe TRBD1 (5 bases). V dropped 6 bases and J dropped 1 base, with 13 bases sitting between them. This CDR3 spans 16 amino acids. Germline assignment: CDR1 SGHTA and CDR2 FQGNSA. The DNA for the CDR3 is TGTGCCAGCAGATTATGGGGCACGTCTGGGGCCAACGTCCTGACTTTC. It yields the protein CASRLWGTSGANVLTF.

The V call is TRBV19, the J call TRBJ2-1, with 9 bases lining up with TRBD1. CDR1 LNHDA and CDR2 SQIVND come from the germline V gene (reference sequence). J was trimmed by 5 bases and V by 5 bases; bases with no gene match: 13. The CDR3 has 17 amino acids. For the CDR3, the DNA is TGTGCCAGTAGTCCGAGCCGGGACAGGGCTGCCCACAATGAGCAGTTCTTC. Translating gives CASSPSRDRAAHNEQFF. Full variable domain (remainder filled in from reference TRBV19 and TRBJ2-1): DGGITQSPKYLFRKEGQNVTLSCEQNLNHDAMYWYRQDPGQGLRLIYYSQIVNDFQKGDIAEGYSVSREKKESFPLTVTSAQKNPTAFYLCASSPSRDRAAHNEQFFGPGTRLTVL.

The chain employs TRBV18 and TRBJ2-7; no clear D gene. Trimming stripped 6 bases from V and 0 bases from J, with 12 bases between. CDR1 and CDR2 from the germline V gene are KGHSH and LQKENI. This CDR3 has 14 amino acids. The chain's CDR3 is CASSTSGNSYEQYF. CDR3 bases: TGTGCCAGCTCGACCAGTGGGAACTCCTACGAGCAGTACTTC. The whole variable domain, filled in from reference TRBV18 and TRBJ2-7, reads NAGVMQNPRHLVRRRGQEARLRCSPMKGHSHVYWYRQLPEEGLKFMVYLQKENIIDESGMPKERFSAEFPKEGPSILRIQQVVRGDSAAYFCASSTSGNSYEQYFGPGTRLTVT.

CDR3 sequence (DNA): TGTGCCAGCAGTTTATTGACTAGCGGGAGTTCGTCCTACGAGCAGTACTTC. Protein product: CASSLLTSGSSSYEQYF. This chain connects TRBV28 to TRBJ2-7; TRBD2 matches at 12 bases. This CDR3 has 17 amino acids. Germline assignment: CDR1 MDHEN and CDR2 SYDVKM. With 1 base clipped from V and 1 base from J, the junction kept 5 bases outside the gene matches.

The chain combines TRBV2 with TRBJ1-5, with D possibly TRBD1 on 5 matching bases. Trimming cost V 1 base and J 0 bases, with 10 bases left between them. CDR3 length: 16 amino acids. Germline loops: CDR1 SNHLY, CDR2 FYNNEI. This chain's CDR3 is CASSEGGRNSNQPQHF. The CDR3 region has the DNA TGTGCCAGCAGTGAAGGGGGCAGGAATAGCAATCAGCCCCAGCATTTT.

CDR3 in DNA: TGTGCCAGCAGCGTAGGCCCAAGCACAGATACGCAGTATTTT. Its translation: CASSVGPSTDTQYF. The chain has TRBV9 and TRBJ2-3; no clear D gene. Deletions cut 0 bases from V and 0 bases from J, with 5 bases between. The CDR3 is made up of 14 amino acids. Looked up from germline, CDR1 is SGDLS and CDR2 is YYNGEE.

This chain uses TRBV6-5 with TRBJ2-1; tentative D call: TRBD1 (7 bases). CDR1 is MNHEY and CDR2 is SVGAGI in the germline V gene. The ends were cut back, 6 bases at V and 5 bases at J, with 11 bases in the middle. This CDR3 has 13 amino acids. Written as DNA, the CDR3 is TGTGCCAGCAGGCGGGGACAGCACAATGAGCAGTTCTTC. It translates to CASRRGQHNEQFF.

The table lists this clone with a count of one. The chain links TRBV5-1 to TRBJ2-7, with D hard to call. The V gene lost 0 bases and the J gene lost 3 bases, with 10 bases spanning the gap. Looked up from germline, CDR1 is SGHRS and CDR2 is YFSETQ. The CDR3 runs 14 residues. Here the CDR3 reads CASSLVANNYEQYF. The CDR3 nucleotides read TGCGCCAGCAGCTTGGTGGCGAACAACTACGAGCAGTACTTC.